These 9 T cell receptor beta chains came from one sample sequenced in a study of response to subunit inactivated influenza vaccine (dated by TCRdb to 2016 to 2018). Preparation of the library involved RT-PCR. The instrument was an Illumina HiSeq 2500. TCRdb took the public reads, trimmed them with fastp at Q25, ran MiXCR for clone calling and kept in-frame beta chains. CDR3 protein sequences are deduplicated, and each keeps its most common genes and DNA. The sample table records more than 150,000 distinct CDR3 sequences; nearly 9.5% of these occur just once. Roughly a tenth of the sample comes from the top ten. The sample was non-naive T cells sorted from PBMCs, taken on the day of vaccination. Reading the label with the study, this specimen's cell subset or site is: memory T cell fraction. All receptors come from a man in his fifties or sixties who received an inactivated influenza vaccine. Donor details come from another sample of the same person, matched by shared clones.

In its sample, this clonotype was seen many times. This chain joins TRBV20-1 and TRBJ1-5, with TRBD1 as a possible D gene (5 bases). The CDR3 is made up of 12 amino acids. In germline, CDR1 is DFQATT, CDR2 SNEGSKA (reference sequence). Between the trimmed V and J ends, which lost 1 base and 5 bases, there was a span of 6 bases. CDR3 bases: TGCAGTGCTAGAGCGGGGGATCAGCCCCAGCATTTT. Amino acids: CSARAGDQPQHF.

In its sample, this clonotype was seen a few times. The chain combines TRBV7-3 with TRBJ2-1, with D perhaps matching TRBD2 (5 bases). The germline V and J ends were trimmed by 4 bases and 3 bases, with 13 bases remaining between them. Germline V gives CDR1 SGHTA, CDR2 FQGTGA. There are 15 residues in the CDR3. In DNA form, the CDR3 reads TGTGCCAGCAGCTATTCTGCGGGTAACTACAATGAGCAGTTCTTC. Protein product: CASSYSAGNYNEQFF.

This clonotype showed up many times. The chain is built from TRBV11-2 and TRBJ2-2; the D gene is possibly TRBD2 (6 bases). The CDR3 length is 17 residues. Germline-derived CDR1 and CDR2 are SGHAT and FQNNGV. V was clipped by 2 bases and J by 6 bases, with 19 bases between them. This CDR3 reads CASSLPAGPYRSGELFF. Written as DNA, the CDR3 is TGTGCCAGCAGCTTACCAGCGGGCCCCTATCGGTCCGGGGAGCTGTTTTTT.

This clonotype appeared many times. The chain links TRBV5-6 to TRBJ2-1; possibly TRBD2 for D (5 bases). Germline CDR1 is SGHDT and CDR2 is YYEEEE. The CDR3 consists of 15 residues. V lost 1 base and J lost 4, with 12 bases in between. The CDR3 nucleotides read TGTGCCAGCAGCTTGTGGCGGGCCCCGTACAATGAGCAGTTCTTC. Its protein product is CASSLWRAPYNEQFF.

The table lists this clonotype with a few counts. CDR3 in DNA: TGCAGTGCTAGAGGATCGGGGCGGGGCGTGCTGCAAGAGACCCAGTACTTC. Its protein is CSARGSGRGVLQETQYF. This chain connects TRBV20-1 to TRBJ2-5, with D tentatively TRBD2 (6 bases). The V end lost 1 base, the J end lost 2 bases, and 20 bases lay between the germline ends. CDR3 length: 17 residues. Germline CDR1 is DFQATT and CDR2 is SNEGSKA (reference sequence).

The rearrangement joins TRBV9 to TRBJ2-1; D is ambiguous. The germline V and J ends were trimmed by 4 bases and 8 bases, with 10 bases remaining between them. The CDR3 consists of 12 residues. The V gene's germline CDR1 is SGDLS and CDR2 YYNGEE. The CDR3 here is CASSPTVYEQFF. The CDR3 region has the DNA TGTGCCAGCAGCCCTACGGTATATGAGCAGTTCTTC.

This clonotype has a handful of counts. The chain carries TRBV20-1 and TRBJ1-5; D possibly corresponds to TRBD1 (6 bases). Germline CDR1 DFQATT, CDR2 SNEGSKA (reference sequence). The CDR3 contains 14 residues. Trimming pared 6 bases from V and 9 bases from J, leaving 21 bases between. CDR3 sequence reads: CSAVPGSPRGPQHF. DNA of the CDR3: TGCAGTGCCGTCCCCGGGAGCCCCAGGGGGCCCCAGCATTTT.

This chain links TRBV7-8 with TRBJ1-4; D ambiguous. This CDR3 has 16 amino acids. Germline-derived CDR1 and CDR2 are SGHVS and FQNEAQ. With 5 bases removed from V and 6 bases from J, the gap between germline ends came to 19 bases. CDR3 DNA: TGTGCCAGCAGCACACCCCCTAGAGGGAGGGATGAAAAACTGTTTTTT. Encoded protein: CASSTPPRGRDEKLFF. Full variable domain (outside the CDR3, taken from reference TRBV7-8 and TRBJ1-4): GAGVSQSPRYKVAKRGQDVALRCDPISGHVSLFWYQQALGQGPEFLTYFQNEAQLDKSGLPSDRFFAERPEGSVSTLKIQRTQQEDSAVYLCASSTPPRGRDEKLFFGSGTQLSVL.

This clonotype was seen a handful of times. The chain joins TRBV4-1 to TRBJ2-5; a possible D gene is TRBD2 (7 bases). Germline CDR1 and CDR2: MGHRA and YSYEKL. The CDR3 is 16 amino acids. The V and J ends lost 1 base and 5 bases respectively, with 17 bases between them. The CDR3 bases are TGCGCCAGCAGCCAAGGATCTGGGGGGGGCGGGGAGACCCAGTACTTC. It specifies CASSQGSGGGGETQYF.